This T cell receptor beta chain was obtained from a study of neurological immune-mediated disorders. Each CDR3 protein is one row after TCRdb ran MiXCR on the 5' RACE reads. The sample includes tens of thousands of distinct CDR3 sequences, roughly 3.9% of them seen just once. CDR3 length: 12 residues. Trimming left V 8 bases short and J 10 bases short, with 18 bases between. At least ten counts were recorded for this clonotype. The gene calls are TRBV12-3 or TRBV12-4 and TRBJ2-7, with D tentatively TRBD2 (7 bases). The clonotype comes from a man aged 25-45 years with multiple sclerosis. The sequenced sample consisted of PBMCs. CDR3 bases: TGTGCCAGCTTGAAAGAGGGGGGGCTCCAGTACTTC. Residues: CASLKEGGLQYF.